This TCR beta chain stems from a study of blood T cell repertoires in COVID-19. Generated by immunoSEQ multiplex PCR, the TCRdb table keeps only in-frame clones and is missing some. This sample has 250,000 to 350,000 clones, with roughly 90% found just once. In its sample, this clone was seen a few times. The ends were cut back, 5 bases at V and 6 bases at J, with 14 bases in the middle. The CDR3 is 15 amino acids. Germline CDR1 SEHNR, CDR2 FQNEAQ (reference sequence). This receptor was identified in a woman aged 40-49 years who had recovered from COVID-19. The chain combines TRBV7-9 with TRBJ1-6; D perhaps matches TRBD1 (5 bases). Sequencing was done on a sample of peripheral blood. This chain's CDR3 is CASSPDGGGNSPLHF. DNA of the CDR3: TGTGCCAGCAGCCCCGATGGGGGGGGTAATTCACCCCTCCACTTT.